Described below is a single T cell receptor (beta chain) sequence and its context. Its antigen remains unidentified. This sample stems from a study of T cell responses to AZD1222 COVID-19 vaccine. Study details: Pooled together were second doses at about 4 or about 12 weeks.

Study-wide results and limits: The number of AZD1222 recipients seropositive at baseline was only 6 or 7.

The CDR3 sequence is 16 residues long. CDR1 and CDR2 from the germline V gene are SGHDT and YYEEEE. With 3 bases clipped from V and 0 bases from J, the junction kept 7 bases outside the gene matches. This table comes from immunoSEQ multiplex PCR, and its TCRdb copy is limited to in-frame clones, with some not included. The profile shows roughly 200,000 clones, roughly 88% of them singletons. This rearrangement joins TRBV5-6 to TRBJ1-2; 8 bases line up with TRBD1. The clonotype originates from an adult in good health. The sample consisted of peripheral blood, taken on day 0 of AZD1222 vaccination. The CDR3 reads CASSSGTGYSNYGYTF. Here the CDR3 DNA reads TGTGCCAGCAGCTCCGGGACAGGCTATTCTAACTATGGCTACACCTTC.